These T cell receptor beta chains were read from a single sample in a study of neoadjuvant anti-PD-1 for oral cavity cancer. Generated by immunoSEQ multiplex PCR, the TCRdb table keeps only in-frame clones and is missing some. This sample carries over 30,000 clones, around nine tenths of them seen once, and the ten largest clones take 3.5%. The sample was PBMCs, taken before nivolumab (anti-PD-1) treatment. The source of these receptors is a person aged 35-80 years with oral cavity squamous cell carcinoma. The CDR3 runs from the conserved cysteine through the conserved F or W. The order of the fields is D gene, V gene, clone size, J gene, CDR3 DNA, CDR3 protein. The D gene is left open where the match is weak. Clone sizes are given selectively: once, few, many, or a class where the clone is expanded.

D: -; V: TRBV4-1; size: -; J: TRBJ1-1; DNA: TGCGCCAGCAGCCACCCAGGACGGTGGAACACTGAAGCTTTCTTT; CDR3: CASSHPGRWNTEAFF
D: -; V: TRBV6-8; size: -; J: TRBJ1-1; DNA: TGTGCCAGCAGTGAGGATGGACCTGAAGCTTTCTTT; CDR3: CASSEDGPEAFF
D: -; V: TRBV7-2; size: -; J: TRBJ2-3; DNA: TGTGCCAGCAGCTTAGTGGTCGGGGAGAGGAGAGATACGCAGTATTTT; CDR3: CASSLVVGERRDTQYF
D: TRBD1; V: TRBV5-1; size: once; J: TRBJ1-2; DNA: TGCGCCAGCAGCTTGGGATCCCCACAGGGGGCCTATGGCTACACCTTC; CDR3: CASSLGSPQGAYGYTF
D: TRBD2; V: TRBV9; size: -; J: TRBJ2-3; DNA: TGTGCCAGCAGCACCCGGGGGGGCCGCGGCACAGATACGCAGTATTTT; CDR3: CASSTRGGRGTDTQYF
D: -; V: TRBV10-3; size: -; J: TRBJ1-1; DNA: TGTGCCATCAGCGCTTTGAACACTGAAGCTTTCTTT; CDR3: CAISALNTEAFF
D: -; V: TRBV20-1; size: -; J: TRBJ2-5; DNA: TGCAGTGCTAGAGATGAGACCCAGTACTTC; CDR3: CSARDETQYF
D: -; V: TRBV13; size: -; J: TRBJ2-6; DNA: TGTGCCAGCAGCTTACCGGGGGCCAACGTCCTGACTTTC; CDR3: CASSLPGANVLTF
D: -; V: TRBV11-2; size: -; J: TRBJ2-5; DNA: TGTGCCAGCAGCTTAGGGACCGCCCCAGAGACCCAGTACTTC; CDR3: CASSLGTAPETQYF
D: TRBD1; V: TRBV4-2; size: -; J: TRBJ1-3; DNA: TGTGCCAGCAGCCAAGATCCGACAGGGAATTCGTATGGAAACACCATATATTTT; CDR3: CASSQDPTGNSYGNTIYF
D: TRBD2; V: TRBV13; size: -; J: TRBJ2-1; DNA: TGTGCCAGCAGCCCGAGCGGGACTGGGCGATCCTACAATGAGCAGTTCTTC; CDR3: CASSPSGTGRSYNEQFF
D: -; V: TRBV19; size: -; J: TRBJ2-3; DNA: TGTGCCAGTAGTACCCAGAACAGGGTCACAGATACGCAGTATTTT; CDR3: CASSTQNRVTDTQYF
D: TRBD1; V: TRBV7-6; size: -; J: TRBJ2-7; DNA: TGTGCCAGCAGCTTAGCCTTGCAGGCCACAGGGGGAGAGCAGTACTTC; CDR3: CASSLALQATGGEQYF
D: -; V: TRBV4-1; size: -; J: TRBJ2-3; DNA: TGCGCCAGCAGCCAAGGAGGGCTAGGTACGCAGTATTTT; CDR3: CASSQGGLGTQYF
D: -; V: TRBV11-2; size: -; J: TRBJ1-6; DNA: TGTGCCAGCAGCTTAGCTTTTAGTTCACCCCTCCACTTT; CDR3: CASSLAFSSPLHF
D: TRBD2; V: TRBV7-9; size: -; J: TRBJ2-5; DNA: TGTGCCAGCAGCCGAAAGGGACTAGCGGGGGTGGAGACCCAGTACTTC; CDR3: CASSRKGLAGVETQYF
D: -; V: TRBV7-2; size: -; J: TRBJ2-7; DNA: TGTGCCAGCAGCTTAGCGGCCAGCTTATCCTACGAGCAGTACTTC; CDR3: CASSLAASLSYEQYF
D: -; V: TRBV7-9; size: -; J: TRBJ1-5; DNA: TGTGCCAGCAGCTTTTGGGAGGAATCCCAGCATTTT; CDR3: CASSFWEESQHF
D: -; V: TRBV2; size: once; J: TRBJ1-1; DNA: TGTGCCAGCAGACCCCTAGGGGGGAACACTGAAGCTTTCTTT; CDR3: CASRPLGGNTEAFF
D: -; V: TRBV19; size: -; J: TRBJ1-3; DNA: TGTGCCAGTATCACCGAGTCTGGAAACACCATATATTTT; CDR3: CASITESGNTIYF
D: TRBD2; V: TRBV9; size: once; J: TRBJ2-7; DNA: TGTGCCAGCAGCGGAATCCAGGGAGGGTCCTACGAGCAGTACTTC; CDR3: CASSGIQGGSYEQYF
D: -; V: TRBV6-1; size: once; J: TRBJ1-5; DNA: TGTGCCAGCAGTGAAGAAGGGGTTATACAGCCCCAGCATTTT; CDR3: CASSEEGVIQPQHF
D: TRBD1; V: TRBV12-5; size: once; J: TRBJ2-7; DNA: TGTGCTAGTGGTTTGGTACTCAATCGACGGACAGGGGGCAGGTACGAGCAGTACTTC; CDR3: CASGLVLNRRTGGRYEQYF
D: TRBD1; V: TRBV7-8; size: -; J: TRBJ1-2; DNA: TGTGCCAGCAGCACCCGGACAGGGGTCCCATTAGGGAATGGCTACACCTTC; CDR3: CASSTRTGVPLGNGYTF
D: TRBD2; V: TRBV4-3; size: -; J: TRBJ2-2; DNA: TGCGCCAGCAGCCAAGCGTCTAGCGGGGATACCGGGGAGCTGTTTTTT; CDR3: CASSQASSGDTGELFF
D: TRBD1; V: TRBV5-4; size: -; J: TRBJ1-1; DNA: TGTGCCAGCAGCTTCCGGGACAGGGGCTTAGCTGAAGCTTTCTTT; CDR3: CASSFRDRGLAEAFF
D: -; V: TRBV18; size: -; J: TRBJ1-1; DNA: TGTGCCAGCTCACCACAAGAGGGATCTGAAGCTTTCTTT; CDR3: CASSPQEGSEAFF
D: TRBD1; V: TRBV6-6; size: few; J: TRBJ1-2; DNA: TGTGCCAGCAGGACCGGACAGGGGGACTATGGCTACACCTTC; CDR3: CASRTGQGDYGYTF
D: -; V: TRBV4-1; size: few; J: TRBJ2-5; DNA: TGCGCCAGCAGCCAGGGTCATGGAAGCCTCACCCAAGAGACCCAGTACTTC; CDR3: CASSQGHGSLTQETQYF
D: -; V: TRBV4-2; size: few; J: TRBJ2-7; DNA: TGTGCCAGCAGCCAGGAGGACCCTAACTACGAGCAGTACTTC; CDR3: CASSQEDPNYEQYF
D: -; V: TRBV7-9; size: -; J: TRBJ2-5; DNA: TGTGCCAGCAGCTTACGCCAGGGGTACCAAGAGACCCAGTACTTC; CDR3: CASSLRQGYQETQYF
D: TRBD1; V: TRBV5-1; size: -; J: TRBJ1-1; DNA: TGCGCCAGCACAGGGGGCTCCATGACTGAAGCTTTCTTT; CDR3: CASTGGSMTEAFF
D: -; V: TRBV4-3; size: few; J: TRBJ1-6; DNA: TGCGCCAGCAGCCAAGAAATGGCAGGCGCACCCCTCCACTTT; CDR3: CASSQEMAGAPLHF
D: -; V: TRBV6-1; size: -; J: TRBJ2-7; DNA: TGTGCCAGCACGGCAGGCTACGAGCAGTACTTC; CDR3: CASTAGYEQYF
D: -; V: TRBV19; size: -; J: TRBJ1-1; DNA: TGTGCCATCGTACAGGGAACTGAAGCTTTCTTT; CDR3: CAIVQGTEAFF